This T cell receptor (beta chain) was identified during a study of T cell responses to AZD1222 COVID-19 vaccine. Sequencing was performed with immunoSEQ multiplex PCR; in TCRdb, only in-frame clones are kept and a portion is missing. The sample lists roughly 140,000 clones, 92% seen once, with less than 9.5% in the top ten. Whole-study results and caveats: Spike-wide vaccine-associated CD4 TCRs dominated at 160-218 and 743-854. White British people made up most donors, females outnumbered males, and clonal diversity was possibly underestimated. After two AZD1222 doses, spike-specific TCR breadth and depth rose versus day 0.

In the case of this clone: As yet, its antigen is unknown.

The germline CDR1 and CDR2 sequences are SEHNR and FQNEAQ (reference sequence). V was cut by 3 bases and J by 1 base, with 16 bases left in between. The CDR3 has 17 amino acids. The clonotype originates from an adult who received the AZD1222 COVID-19 vaccine. The rearrangement joins TRBV7-9 to TRBJ2-1; weak D call: TRBD2 (6 bases). Sequencing used peripheral blood, obtained 28 days after the second AZD1222 dose. The CDR3 loop reads CASSLGGTGGSYNEQFF. The CDR3 coding sequence is TGTGCCAGCAGCTTGGGGGGTACCGGAGGGTCCTACAATGAGCAGTTCTTC.